The entry below gives a single T cell receptor beta chain sequence along with its context. Per the original data handling: Researchers report that nucleated cell counts were estimated from reference gene primer amplification. Data came from immunoSEQ multiplex PCR; TCRdb stores just in-frame clones and leaves some out. V and J calls and clone size are those listed in that table; D and trimming were worked out from the DNA. Of 250,000 to 350,000 clones detected, 70% to 90% appear once; the ten largest clones hold about 5%. The data were obtained in a study of blood T cell repertoires in COVID-19. Study background: Acute-phase and convalescent COVID-19 samples originated in the United States, Italy and Spain. Nucleic acid was either cDNA or gDNA, and it came from T cells, B-cell-depleted T cells, or PBMCs.

The V gene's germline CDR1 is SGHRS and CDR2 YFSETQ. This CDR3 contains 15 residues. The V and J ends lost 1 base and 2 bases respectively, with 11 bases between them. V and J are TRBV5-1 and TRBJ2-3; D is undetermined. The TCR originated in a woman aged 25 to 39 who had recovered from COVID-19. What was sequenced was PBMCs or T cells enriched from blood (not recorded which). This CDR3 is CASSLSWANTDTQYF. In nucleotides, the CDR3 is TGCGCCAGCAGCTTGAGTTGGGCAAACACAGATACGCAGTATTTT.